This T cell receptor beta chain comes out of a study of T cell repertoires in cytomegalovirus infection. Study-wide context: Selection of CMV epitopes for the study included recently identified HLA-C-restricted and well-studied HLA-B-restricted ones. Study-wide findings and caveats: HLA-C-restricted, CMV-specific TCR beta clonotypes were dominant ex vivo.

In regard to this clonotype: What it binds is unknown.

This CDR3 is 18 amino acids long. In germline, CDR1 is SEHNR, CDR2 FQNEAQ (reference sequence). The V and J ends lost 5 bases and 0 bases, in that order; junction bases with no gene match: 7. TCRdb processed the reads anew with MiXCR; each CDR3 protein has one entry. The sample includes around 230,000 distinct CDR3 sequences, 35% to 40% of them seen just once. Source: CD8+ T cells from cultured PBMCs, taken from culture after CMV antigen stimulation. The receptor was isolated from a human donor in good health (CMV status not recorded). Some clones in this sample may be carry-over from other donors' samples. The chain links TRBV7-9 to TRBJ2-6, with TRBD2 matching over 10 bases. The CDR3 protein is CASSPLAGVPSGANVLTF. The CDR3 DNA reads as TGTGCCAGCAGCCCCCTAGCGGGAGTACCCTCTGGGGCCAACGTCCTGACTTTC. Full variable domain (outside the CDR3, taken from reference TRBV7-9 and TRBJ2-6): DTGVSQNPRHKITKRGQNVTFRCDPISEHNRLYWYRQTLGQGPEFLTYFQNEAQLEKSRLLSDRFSAERPKGSFSTLEIQRTEQGDSAMYLCASSPLAGVPSGANVLTFGAGSRLTVL.